These T cell receptor beta chains were read from a single sample in a study of post-analysis software for immune sequencing data. In TCRdb, the PCR reads were re-called with MiXCR into one record per CDR3 protein. The repertoire holds over 300,000 distinct CDR3 sequences, with less than 35% as singletons. The specimen sequenced was blood. The source of these receptors is a girl between 5 and 17 years old with multiple sclerosis. CDR3s include the opening cysteine and the closing phenylalanine or tryptophan. The D gene is left open where the match is weak. The size of a clone is reported for some rows only, either as once, few or many, or as a class for expanded clones.

j_call clone_size v_call d_call cdr3_nt cdr3_aa
TRBJ2-5 NA TRBV18 NA TGTGCCAGCTCACTACAGGGTAGTTCAGGGGAGACCCAGTACTTC CASSLQGSSGETQYF
TRBJ2-3 few TRBV12-3/TRBV12-4 NA TGTGCCAGCAGGCCAACGACACCGAGCACAGATACGCAGTATTTT CASRPTTPSTDTQYF
TRBJ1-5 NA TRBV7-9 NA TGTGCCAGCAGCTCGGCAGGAGAACAGCCCCAGCATTTT CASSSAGEQPQHF
TRBJ1-4 NA TRBV12-3/TRBV12-4 NA TGTGCCAGCAGTTCTAGTCCGGGGACCTTGACGGAAAAACTGTTTTTT CASSSSPGTLTEKLFF
TRBJ2-3 few TRBV27 TRBD2 TGTGCCAGCAGTTTTTTAGCGGGGGGCACAGATACGCAGTATTTT CASSFLAGGTDTQYF
TRBJ2-5 NA TRBV29-1 NA TGCAGCGTTGCAGGCCGGGGCGTCCCCGAGACCCAGTACTTC CSVAGRGVPETQYF
TRBJ2-3 few TRBV2 NA TGTGCCAGCAGCCGAGCGCAGGGCACAGATACGCAGTATTTT CASSRAQGTDTQYF
TRBJ2-1 NA TRBV27 NA TGTGCCAGCAGTTTGATGAGGGCGGATGAGCACTTCTTC CASSLMRADEHFF
TRBJ2-7 NA TRBV20-1 NA TGCAGTGCTAGAGATTGGCAGGTTTTCTACGAGCAGTACTTC CSARDWQVFYEQYF
TRBJ1-1 few TRBV12-3/TRBV12-4 NA TGTGCCAGCAGTTTGGGAGGGGGGGTGACTGAAGCTTTCTTT CASSLGGGVTEAFF
TRBJ1-1 few TRBV5-1 NA TGCGCCAGCAACCCCAATCTCATGAACACTGAAGCTTTCTTT CASNPNLMNTEAFF
TRBJ1-1 NA TRBV4-3 NA TGCGCCAGCAGCCAAGAAGGCTACGGGGGAGCTTTCTTT CASSQEGYGGAFF
TRBJ2-7 NA TRBV6-5 NA TGTGCCAGCAGTTCAGGGGGGGCCCCCTACGAGCAGTACTTC CASSSGGAPYEQYF
TRBJ2-6 NA TRBV28 NA TGTGCCAGCAGGTTCTCCGGCTCTGGGGCCAACGTCCTGACTTTC CASRFSGSGANVLTF
TRBJ2-7 NA TRBV7-8 NA TGTGCCAGCAGCTTAATCGACGAGAGTAGGACAGAAAGCTCCTACGAGCAGTACTTC CASSLIDESRTESSYEQYF
TRBJ1-2 NA TRBV20-1 NA TGCAGTGTTTTCGGCACAACCGGCTACACCTTC CSVFGTTGYTF
TRBJ2-7 NA TRBV11-2 TRBD2 TGTGCCAGCAGCTTAGCGTATAGGACTAGCGTCTACGAGCAGTACTTC CASSLAYRTSVYEQYF
TRBJ2-7 NA TRBV10-3 NA TGTGCCATCAGTGAGTCGGAGAGGGGAGTCTACGAGCAGTACTTC CAISESERGVYEQYF
TRBJ2-1 NA TRBV2 NA TGTGCCAGCAACAGGCGCTCCTACAATGAGCAGTTCTTC CASNRRSYNEQFF
TRBJ2-7 NA TRBV6-2/TRBV6-3 NA TGTGCCAGCAGTTACGGGGGCGGGGGCCCCCCCTACGAGCAGTACTTC CASSYGGGGPPYEQYF
TRBJ2-1 NA TRBV5-6 TRBD1 TGTGCCAGCAGCAATGACAGGGAAATGAGAGGCAATGAGCAGTTCTTC CASSNDREMRGNEQFF
TRBJ2-2 NA TRBV7-9 TRBD1 TGTGCCAGCAGCTCGTGGACAGGGGACACCGGGGAGCTGTTTTTT CASSSWTGDTGELFF
TRBJ2-3 NA TRBV2 NA TGTGCCAGCAGTGATAGGGGAGGCACAGATACGCAGTATTTT CASSDRGGTDTQYF
TRBJ2-1 many TRBV4-2 NA TGTGCCAGCAGCCTATGGGACACCGGGGTAAATGAGCAGTTCTTC CASSLWDTGVNEQFF
TRBJ2-7 few TRBV11-2 TRBD2 TGTGCCAGCAGCTTAGATCACGGGACTAGCGGGGGGTTACGCTCCTACGAGCAGTACTTC CASSLDHGTSGGLRSYEQYF
TRBJ1-1 NA TRBV6-5 NA TGTGCCAGCACCAAAAGCATGGACACTGAAGCTTTCTTT CASTKSMDTEAFF
TRBJ2-5 NA TRBV6-1 TRBD2 TGTGCCAGCAGTGAAGGTTGGACAGCGGGGGGAGAGACCCAGTACTTC CASSEGWTAGGETQYF
TRBJ2-7 few TRBV29-1 TRBD1 TGCAGCGTTGCCGAACAGGGGCATATCCACGAGCAGTACTTC CSVAEQGHIHEQYF
TRBJ2-4 few TRBV15 TRBD2 TGTGCCACCAGCAGAGACCAGCGGGGTAACATTCAGTACTTC CATSRDQRGNIQYF
TRBJ2-2 once TRBV2 TRBD1 TGTGCCAGCAAAGAAGGGACAGGGTCTGCCGGGGAGCTGTTTTTT CASKEGTGSAGELFF
TRBJ1-4 NA TRBV6-5 NA TGTGCCAGCAGTTCAGGGCAGGCAACTAATGAAAAACTGTTTTTT CASSSGQATNEKLFF
TRBJ2-3 NA TRBV27 TRBD2 TGTGCCAGCGGCACGCCCGTAACTAGCGGGGGAACCAGAGATACGCAGTATTTT CASGTPVTSGGTRDTQYF
TRBJ2-5 NA TRBV10-2 NA TGCGCCAGCAGGGAGTCGGGCCATCAAGAGACCCAGTACTTC CASRESGHQETQYF
TRBJ2-1 NA TRBV5-4 NA TGTGCCAGCAGCTTGCTGGGCATATACAATGAGCAGTTCTTC CASSLLGIYNEQFF
TRBJ2-7 many TRBV3-1 NA TGTGCCAGCAGCCAAGAAGGGGGTAGCAACGAGCAGTACTTC CASSQEGGSNEQYF
TRBJ1-1 many TRBV12-3/TRBV12-4 TRBD1 TGTGCCAGCAGTGATCCGACGGTTTCCTTCTCACCGGGACAGGGGAACACTGAAGCTTTCTTT CASSDPTVSFSPGQGNTEAFF
TRBJ2-5 few TRBV9 TRBD2 TGTGCCAGCAGCGTAGGAATTAGCGGGGGCGGGGAGACCCAGTACTTC CASSVGISGGGETQYF
TRBJ2-7 NA TRBV12-3/TRBV12-4 TRBD1 TGTGCCAGTTACGGGACAGCCGTCTCCTACGAGCAGTACTTC CASYGTAVSYEQYF
TRBJ1-6 many TRBV3-1 NA TGTGCCAGCAGCCAAGCCCCGGGAAACCCCTATAATTCACCCCTCCACTTT CASSQAPGNPYNSPLHF
TRBJ2-1 many TRBV7-2 TRBD1 TGTGCCAGCAGCCTCGGACAGGGGTACGACAATGAGCAGTTCTTC CASSLGQGYDNEQFF
TRBJ2-1 NA TRBV29-1 TRBD1 TGCAGCGTTGAAGGACAGGGGGTGAGGCATGAGCAGTTCTTC CSVEGQGVRHEQFF
TRBJ2-5 few TRBV7-9 TRBD2 TGTGCCAGCAGCCTACTAGCGGGGAAAGAGACCCAGTACTTC CASSLLAGKETQYF
TRBJ2-1 NA TRBV5-1 TRBD2 TGCGCCAGCAGTCGATCGGCGGGAGCCTACAATGAGCAGTTCTTC CASSRSAGAYNEQFF
TRBJ2-5 few TRBV6-1 TRBD1 TGTGCCAGCAATGAAGCCGGGACAGCTAAAGAGACCCAGTACTTC CASNEAGTAKETQYF
TRBJ1-1 NA TRBV20-1 NA TGCAGTGCTAGAGGAACAGCCTCGAACACTGAAGCTTTCTTT CSARGTASNTEAFF
TRBJ1-2 few TRBV11-2 NA TGTGCCAGCAGGACGACAAGTGTGGGGTATGGCTACACCTTC CASRTTSVGYGYTF
TRBJ1-2 NA TRBV19 TRBD1 TGTGCCAGTACCAAACAGGGGATGGCTGGCGTCTACACCTTC CASTKQGMAGVYTF
TRBJ2-7 NA TRBV5-1 NA TGCGTCAGCAGCTTGGTCTATAGCGGAGAGCCCTACGAGCAGTACTTC CVSSLVYSGEPYEQYF
TRBJ1-1 few TRBV5-1 NA TGCGCCAGCAGCAGTACAGGGAGCACTGAAGCTTTCTTT CASSSTGSTEAFF
TRBJ1-5 NA TRBV7-7 TRBD1 TGTGCTAGCAGCCAGGACAGGGGTACCCATAGCAATCAGCCCCAGCATTTT CASSQDRGTHSNQPQHF
TRBJ1-2 NA TRBV6-5 TRBD1 TGTGCCAGCAGTTACTCGCGCAAAGGGGGCCCAGACTATGGCTACACCTTC CASSYSRKGGPDYGYTF
TRBJ2-1 NA TRBV20-1 NA TGCAGTGCTAGAGATGGAGTATACAATGAGCAGTTCTTC CSARDGVYNEQFF
TRBJ2-1 once TRBV3-1 NA TGTGCCAGCAGCCAACAGAATCGGTTCGATGAGCAGTTCTTC CASSQQNRFDEQFF
TRBJ2-3 many TRBV4-1 TRBD2 TGCGCCAGCAGCCAGGAACTAGCGGGGTACACAGATACGCAGTATTTT CASSQELAGYTDTQYF
TRBJ1-1 NA TRBV5-6 NA TGTGCCAGCAGCTTGTGGCAGGGGATCATGAACACTGAAGCTTTCTTT CASSLWQGIMNTEAFF